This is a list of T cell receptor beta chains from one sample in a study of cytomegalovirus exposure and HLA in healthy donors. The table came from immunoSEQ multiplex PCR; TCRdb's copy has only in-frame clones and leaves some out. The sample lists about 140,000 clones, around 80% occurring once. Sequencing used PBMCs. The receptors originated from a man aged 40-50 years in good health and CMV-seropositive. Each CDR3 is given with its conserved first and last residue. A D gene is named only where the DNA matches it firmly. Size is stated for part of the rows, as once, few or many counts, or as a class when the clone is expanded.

TGCAGCGTTGAAGTCGTAACAGCCTATGGCTACACCTTC,CSVEVVTAYGYTF,TRBV29-1,-,TRBJ1-2,13,-
TGTGCCAGCAGCTCGCGCCTCGGACAGCGCAATCAGCCCCAGCATTTT,CASSSRLGQRNQPQHF,TRBV7-8,-,TRBJ1-5,16,-
TGTGCCAGTAGTATGGGACAGATAGTTGGCTACACCTTC,CASSMGQIVGYTF,TRBV19,-,TRBJ1-2,13,TRBD1
TGTGCCAGCAGTCAACCGGGAGCCTCTTTACAGCCCCAGCATTTT,CASSQPGASLQPQHF,TRBV6-1,few,TRBJ1-5,15,-
TGTGCCAGCAGCCAAGATGACGGGAGCAGGCGTTACTCTGGAAACACCATATATTTT,CASSQDDGSRRYSGNTIYF,TRBV4-2,-,TRBJ1-3,19,-
TGTGCCTGGATTGCGCAGAACACTGAAGCTTTCTTT,CAWIAQNTEAFF,TRBV30,-,TRBJ1-1,12,-
TGCGCCAGCAGGACGGACGGACAGGGACACACTGAAGCTTTCTTT,CASRTDGQGHTEAFF,TRBV5-1,-,TRBJ1-1,15,TRBD1
TGTGCCAGCAGTACCGACTGGCCAGGGCGCTCCTACGAGCAGTACTTC,CASSTDWPGRSYEQYF,TRBV28,once,TRBJ2-7,16,-
TGTGCGTGCGGGGGGCACACTGAAGCTTTCTTT,CACGGHTEAFF,TRBV19,once,TRBJ1-1,11,-
TGCGCCAGCAGCCTAAGACTAGCGGGAGGGGAGCAGTTCTTC,CASSLRLAGGEQFF,TRBV4-1,few,TRBJ2-1,14,TRBD2
TGTGCCAGCAGCGTGACAGGGGGCTCCTACAATGAGCAGTTCTTC,CASSVTGGSYNEQFF,TRBV9,-,TRBJ2-1,15,TRBD1
TGTGCCAGCAGTGAAGCAAGGACTTCGACGGGCACTGAAGCTTTCTTT,CASSEARTSTGTEAFF,TRBV2,-,TRBJ1-1,16,-
TGCGCCAGCAGCTCCAGACAGGGCTTGTCCTACGAGCAGTACTTC,CASSSRQGLSYEQYF,TRBV5-1,-,TRBJ2-7,15,TRBD1
TGTGCCAGTAGCTTACCCCGCGGGATCAACCTCCCCGGGGAGCTGTTTTTT,CASSLPRGINLPGELFF,TRBV7-2,-,TRBJ2-2,17,-
TGTGCCAGCAGCTTAGTCGGGGCGGGGAACGAGCAGTACTTC,CASSLVGAGNEQYF,TRBV5-6,few,TRBJ2-7,14,-
TGCGCCAGCAGCGTACTACCTCGGAACACTGAAGCTTTCTTT,CASSVLPRNTEAFF,TRBV5-1,many,TRBJ1-1,14,-
TGTGCCAGCACCGATTACTACGTGGAGCAGTACTTC,CASTDYYVEQYF,TRBV2,-,TRBJ2-7,12,-
TGTGCCAGCAGCTCCCGACAGGGGAGGAACGAGCAGTACTTC,CASSSRQGRNEQYF,TRBV5-4,once,TRBJ2-7,14,TRBD1
TGTGCCATCAGTGAGTCGAGGGGGATGGAGACCCAGTACTTC,CAISESRGMETQYF,TRBV10-3,-,TRBJ2-5,14,-
TGTGCCAGCAGCGTAAGCGGGAGAGAGTTTGATACGCAGTATTTT,CASSVSGREFDTQYF,TRBV9,once,TRBJ2-3,15,TRBD2
TGTGCCAGTCAACCATATGACAGACCCACCTACGAGCAGTACTTC,CASQPYDRPTYEQYF,TRBV6-5,-,TRBJ2-7,15,-
TGTGCCAGCTCACGGGAGGGGCAGCGATATGGCTACACCTTC,CASSREGQRYGYTF,TRBV18,few,TRBJ1-2,14,-
TGTGCCAGCAGCCGGGGCCTGGGGGGCGAGCAGTACTTC,CASSRGLGGEQYF,TRBV14,-,TRBJ2-7,13,-
TGTGCCAGCAGCCAATCCCTAGCGGATCAACAAGAGACCCAGTACTTC,CASSQSLADQQETQYF,TRBV4-2,-,TRBJ2-5,16,TRBD2
TGCGCCAGCAGTGAGGAAGGAGGGCGTGAGACCCAGTACTTC,CASSEEGGRETQYF,TRBV10-1,-,TRBJ2-5,14,-
TGTGCCAGCAGCCCGCAGGGAGGGGGGTACAATGAGCAGTTCTTC,CASSPQGGGYNEQFF,TRBV11-3,few,TRBJ2-1,15,-
TGTGCCCACGCACCTACAGGGGACTATGGCTACACCTTC,CAHAPTGDYGYTF,TRBV30,-,TRBJ1-2,13,TRBD1
TGTGCCAGCACCCGGTTAAACGAGCAGTACTTC,CASTRLNEQYF,TRBV6-6,few,TRBJ2-7,11,-
TGTGCCAGCAGCCAAGCGTCAGGGTCTACAAGGGTTTCGGGCTCTGGGGCCAACGTCCTGACTTTC,CASSQASGSTRVSGSGANVLTF,TRBV4-2,few,TRBJ2-6,22,-
TGTGCCAGCAGCAAAGAGACAGGTCTCGGGGAGACCCAGTACTTC,CASSKETGLGETQYF,TRBV7-9,-,TRBJ2-5,15,-
TGCGCCAGCAGCCCCCTAGTGGCGGGAGGGCAAGAGACCCAGTACTTC,CASSPLVAGGQETQYF,TRBV5-1,-,TRBJ2-5,16,TRBD2
TGTGCCAGCACCTTGACGGGAGGGGGCACTGAAGCTTTCTTT,CASTLTGGGTEAFF,TRBV2,-,TRBJ1-1,14,-
TGTGCCAGCAGCTTGTGGTCAGGGGAACACACAGATACGCAGTATTTT,CASSLWSGEHTDTQYF,TRBV5-6,-,TRBJ2-3,16,-
TGTGCCAGTATACGGGGTCGTGCTGAAGCTTTCTTT,CASIRGRAEAFF,TRBV19,once,TRBJ1-1,12,-
TGCGCCAGCAGCTTGGGAGCGGGAGCTTACAATGAGCAGTTCTTC,CASSLGAGAYNEQFF,TRBV5-1,-,TRBJ2-1,15,TRBD2
TGTGCCAGCAGTTACTCGAGCCCCTCTGGGGCCAACGTCCTGACTTTC,CASSYSSPSGANVLTF,TRBV6-5,-,TRBJ2-6,16,-
TGTGCCAGCCCCCCAAGCGGCGGGAGGAGTGTAGATACGCAGTATTTT,CASPPSGGRSVDTQYF,TRBV28,few,TRBJ2-3,16,TRBD2
TGTGCCAGTAGTACGCAGGGGGCAAACTATGGCTACACCTTC,CASSTQGANYGYTF,TRBV19,-,TRBJ1-2,14,TRBD1
TGTGCCAGCAGCATCTTGACAACAAAAGAGACCCAGTACTTC,CASSILTTKETQYF,TRBV7-6,once,TRBJ2-5,14,-
TGTGCCAGGAGGACTAGCGGGAGCGATGAGCAGTTCTTC,CARRTSGSDEQFF,TRBV5-4,-,TRBJ2-1,13,TRBD2
TGTGCCAGCAGTTATATGGCGGTTGATAATTCACCCCTCCACTTT,CASSYMAVDNSPLHF,TRBV6-5,few,TRBJ1-6,15,-
TGTGCCTGGAGTGTGCTAGCGGGAGTCATTCAGTACTTC,CAWSVLAGVIQYF,TRBV30,-,TRBJ2-4,13,TRBD2
TGTGCCAGCAGCTTACCAGGGAGGGGCGAAGACACGCAGTATTTT,CASSLPGRGEDTQYF,TRBV11-3,-,TRBJ2-3,15,TRBD2
TGCGCCAGCAGCTTGGGAACAGCTGGAAACACCATATATTTT,CASSLGTAGNTIYF,TRBV5-1,few,TRBJ1-3,14,-
TGCGCCAGCAGCTTGGGAGGGGGAAGCTCCTACGAGCAGTACTTC,CASSLGGGSSYEQYF,TRBV5-1,-,TRBJ2-7,15,-
TGTGCCACCAGCAGAGATCGACAGCCCTCCTACGAGCAGTACTTC,CATSRDRQPSYEQYF,TRBV15,-,TRBJ2-7,15,-
TGTGCCAGCAGTCCCATCTCTAGCGGGATAAGCTACGAGCAGTACTTC,CASSPISSGISYEQYF,TRBV7-8,-,TRBJ2-7,16,TRBD2
TGTGCCAGAAGCTTGGAAGCGGGTCGCGTGCCCGAGGCAACTAATGAAAAACTGTTTTTT,CARSLEAGRVPEATNEKLFF,TRBV5-3,-,TRBJ1-4,20,-
TGTGCCAGCGGTAGGCGGGAGCCAGATACGCAGTATTTT,CASGRREPDTQYF,TRBV2,-,TRBJ2-3,13,TRBD2
TGTGCCTGGAGTGGGGGACTAGCGGGATATAATGGATTCGAGACCCAGTACTTC,CAWSGGLAGYNGFETQYF,TRBV30,few,TRBJ2-5,18,TRBD2
TGTGCCAGCACGCCGGACAGACTGAACACTGAAGCTTTCTTT,CASTPDRLNTEAFF,TRBV2,-,TRBJ1-1,14,-
TGTGCCATCAGCGGACAGGGTCGAAACTATGGCTACACCTTC,CAISGQGRNYGYTF,TRBV10-3,-,TRBJ1-2,14,TRBD1
TGTGCCAGTAGTATAGGACTAGGACAAAATGAGCAGTTCTTC,CASSIGLGQNEQFF,TRBV19,-,TRBJ2-1,14,-
TGTGCCAGCAGCGCCTCACAGGCAAACACTGAAGCTTTCTTT,CASSASQANTEAFF,TRBV6-1,once,TRBJ1-1,14,-
TGTGCCAGCAACCCCTCTAGCGGGAGGGGGGCCGGCACAGATACGCAGTATTTT,CASNPSSGRGAGTDTQYF,TRBV27,-,TRBJ2-3,18,TRBD2